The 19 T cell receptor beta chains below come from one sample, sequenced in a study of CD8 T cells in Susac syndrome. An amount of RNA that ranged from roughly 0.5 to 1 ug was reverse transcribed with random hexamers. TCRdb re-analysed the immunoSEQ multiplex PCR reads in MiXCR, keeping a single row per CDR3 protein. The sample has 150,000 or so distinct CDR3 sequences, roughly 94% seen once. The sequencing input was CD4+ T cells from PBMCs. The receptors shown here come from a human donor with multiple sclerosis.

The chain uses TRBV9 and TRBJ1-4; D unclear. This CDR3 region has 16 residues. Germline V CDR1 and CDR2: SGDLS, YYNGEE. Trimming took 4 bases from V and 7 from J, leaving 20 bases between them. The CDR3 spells CASSPFTGSTSEKLFF. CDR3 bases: TGTGCCAGCAGCCCCTTCACGGGGTCAACCTCTGAAAAACTGTTTTTT.

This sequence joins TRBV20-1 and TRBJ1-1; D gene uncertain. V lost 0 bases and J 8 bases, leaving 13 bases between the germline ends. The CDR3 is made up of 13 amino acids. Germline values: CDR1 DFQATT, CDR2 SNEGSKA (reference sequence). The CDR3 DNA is TGCAGTGCTAGAGAAATAGTGGAGGCAGAAGCTTTCTTT. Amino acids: CSAREIVEAEAFF.

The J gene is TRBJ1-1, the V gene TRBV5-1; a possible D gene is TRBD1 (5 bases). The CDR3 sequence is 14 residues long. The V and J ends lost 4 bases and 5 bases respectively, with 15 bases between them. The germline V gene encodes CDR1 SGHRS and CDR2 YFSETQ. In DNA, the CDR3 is TGCGCCAGCAGCCCCCAGGGAGGGGAGACTGAAGCTTTCTTT. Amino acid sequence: CASSPQGGETEAFF.

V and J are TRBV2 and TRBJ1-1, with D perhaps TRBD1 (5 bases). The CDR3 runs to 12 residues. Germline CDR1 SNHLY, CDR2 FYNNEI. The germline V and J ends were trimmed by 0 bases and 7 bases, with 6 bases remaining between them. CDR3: CASSEAGREAFF. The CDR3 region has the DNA TGTGCCAGCAGTGAAGCGGGGCGTGAAGCTTTCTTT.

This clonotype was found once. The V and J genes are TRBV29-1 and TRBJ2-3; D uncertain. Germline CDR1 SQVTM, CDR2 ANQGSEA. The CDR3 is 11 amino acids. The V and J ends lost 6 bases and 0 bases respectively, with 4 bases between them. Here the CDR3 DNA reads TGCAGCGTCCGGAGCACAGATACGCAGTATTTT. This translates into CSVRSTDTQYF.

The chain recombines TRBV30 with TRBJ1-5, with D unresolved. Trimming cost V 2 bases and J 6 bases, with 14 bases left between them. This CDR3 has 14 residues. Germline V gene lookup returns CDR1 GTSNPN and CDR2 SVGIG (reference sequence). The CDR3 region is CAWSMWAAAQPQHF. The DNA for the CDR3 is TGTGCCTGGAGTATGTGGGCAGCGGCTCAGCCCCAGCATTTT.

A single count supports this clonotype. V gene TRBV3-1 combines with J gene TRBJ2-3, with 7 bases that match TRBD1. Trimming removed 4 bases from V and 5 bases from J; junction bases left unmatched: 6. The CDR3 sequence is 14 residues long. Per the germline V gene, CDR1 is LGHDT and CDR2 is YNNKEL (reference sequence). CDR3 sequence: CASSRDRVQDTQYF. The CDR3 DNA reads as TGTGCCAGCAGCCGCGACAGGGTTCAAGATACGCAGTATTTT.

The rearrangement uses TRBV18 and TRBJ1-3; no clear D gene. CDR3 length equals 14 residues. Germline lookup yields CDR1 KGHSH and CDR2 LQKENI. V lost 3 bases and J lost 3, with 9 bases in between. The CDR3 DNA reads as TGTGCCAGCTCACCCCCGAGTGATGGAAACACCATATATTTT. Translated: CASSPPSDGNTIYF.

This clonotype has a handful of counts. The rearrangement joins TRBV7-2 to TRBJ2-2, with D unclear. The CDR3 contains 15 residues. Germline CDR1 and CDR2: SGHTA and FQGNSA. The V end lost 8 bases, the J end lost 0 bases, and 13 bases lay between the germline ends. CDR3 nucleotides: TGTGCCAGCGGCAAACCCGTCGCGAACACCGGGGAGCTGTTTTTT. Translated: CASGKPVANTGELFF.

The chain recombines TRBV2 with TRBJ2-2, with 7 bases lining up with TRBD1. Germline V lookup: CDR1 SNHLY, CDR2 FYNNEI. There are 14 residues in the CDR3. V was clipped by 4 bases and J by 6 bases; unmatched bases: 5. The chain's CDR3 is CASSGQGRAGELFF. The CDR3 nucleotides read TGTGCCAGCAGTGGACAGGGACGGGCCGGGGAGCTGTTTTTT.

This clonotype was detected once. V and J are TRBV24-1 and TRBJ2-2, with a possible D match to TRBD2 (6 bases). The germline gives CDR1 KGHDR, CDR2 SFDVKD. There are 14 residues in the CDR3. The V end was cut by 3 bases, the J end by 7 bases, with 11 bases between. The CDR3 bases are TGTGCCACCAGTGATGGTGGGGGGAGCGGGGAGCTGTTTTTT. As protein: CATSDGGGSGELFF.

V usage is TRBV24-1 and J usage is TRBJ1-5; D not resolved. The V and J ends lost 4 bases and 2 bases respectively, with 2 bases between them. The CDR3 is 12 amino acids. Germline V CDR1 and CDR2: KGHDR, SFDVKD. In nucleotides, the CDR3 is TGTGCCACCAGTGAAGGCAATCAGCCCCAGCATTTT. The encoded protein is CATSEGNQPQHF.

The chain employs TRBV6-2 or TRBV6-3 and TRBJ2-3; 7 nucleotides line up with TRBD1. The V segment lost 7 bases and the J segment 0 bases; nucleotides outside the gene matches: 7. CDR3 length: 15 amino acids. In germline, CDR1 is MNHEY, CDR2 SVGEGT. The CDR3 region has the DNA TGTGCCAGCAACAGGGGAGAGACAAGCACAGATACGCAGTATTTT. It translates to CASNRGETSTDTQYF.

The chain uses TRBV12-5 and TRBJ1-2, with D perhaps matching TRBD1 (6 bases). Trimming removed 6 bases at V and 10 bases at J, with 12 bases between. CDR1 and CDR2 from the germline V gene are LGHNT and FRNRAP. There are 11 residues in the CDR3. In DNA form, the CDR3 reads TGTGCTAGTGGAAGTGGACAGATCTACACCTTC. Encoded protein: CASGSGQIYTF.

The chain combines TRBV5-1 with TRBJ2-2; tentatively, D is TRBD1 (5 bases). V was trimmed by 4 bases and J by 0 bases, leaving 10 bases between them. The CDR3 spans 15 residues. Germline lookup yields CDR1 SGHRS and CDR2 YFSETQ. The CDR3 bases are TGCGCCAGCAGCCCGACAGCCGCGAACACCGGGGAGCTGTTTTTT. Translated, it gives CASSPTAANTGELFF.

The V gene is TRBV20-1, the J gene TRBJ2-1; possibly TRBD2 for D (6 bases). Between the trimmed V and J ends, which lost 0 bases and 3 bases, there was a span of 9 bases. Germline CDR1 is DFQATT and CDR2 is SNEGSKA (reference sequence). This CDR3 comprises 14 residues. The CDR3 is CSARDRRGYNEQFF. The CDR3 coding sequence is TGCAGTGCTAGAGACAGGAGGGGCTACAATGAGCAGTTCTTC.

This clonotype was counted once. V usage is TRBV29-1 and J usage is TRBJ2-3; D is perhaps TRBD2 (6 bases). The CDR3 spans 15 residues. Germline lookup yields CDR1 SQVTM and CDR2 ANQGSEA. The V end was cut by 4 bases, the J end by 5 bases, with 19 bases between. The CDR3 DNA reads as TGCAGCGTTGTCGGAAGCTCGGGAGCCCAAGATACGCAGTATTTT. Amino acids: CSVVGSSGAQDTQYF.

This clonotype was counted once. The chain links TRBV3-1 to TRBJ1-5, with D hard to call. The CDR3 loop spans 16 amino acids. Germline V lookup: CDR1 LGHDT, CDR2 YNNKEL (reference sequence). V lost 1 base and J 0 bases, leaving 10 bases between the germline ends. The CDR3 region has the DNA TGTGCCAGCAGCCAAGCCGGCGGTGATAGCAATCAGCCCCAGCATTTT. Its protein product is CASSQAGGDSNQPQHF.

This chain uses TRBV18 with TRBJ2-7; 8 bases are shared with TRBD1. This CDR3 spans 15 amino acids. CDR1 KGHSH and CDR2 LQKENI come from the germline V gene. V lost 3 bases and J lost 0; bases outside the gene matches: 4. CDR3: CASSPAGTGSYEQYF. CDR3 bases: TGTGCCAGCTCACCGGCCGGGACAGGCTCCTACGAGCAGTACTTC. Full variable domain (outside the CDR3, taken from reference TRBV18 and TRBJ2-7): NAGVMQNPRHLVRRRGQEARLRCSPMKGHSHVYWYRQLPEEGLKFMVYLQKENIIDESGMPKERFSAEFPKEGPSILRIQQVVRGDSAAYFCASSPAGTGSYEQYFGPGTRLTVT.